One sample yielded the 6 T cell receptor beta chains listed below, sequenced in a study of T-cell reconstitution after alpha-beta-depleted transplantation in children. Unique molecular identifiers were used in preparing the TCRbeta library. TCRdb reanalysed the PCR reads using MiXCR and keeps one entry per CDR3 protein. Of roughly 100,000 distinct CDR3 sequences detected, around 7.8% appear once; the ten largest clones hold 16%. Sequences were derived from PBMCs, sampled before TCRalphabeta/CD19-depleted stem cell transplant. Every receptor here comes from a boy aged 2 to 10 with acute lymphoblastic leukemia, due to receive a stem cell transplant.

In this sample, this clonotype turned up a few times. The gene calls are TRBV4-1 and TRBJ2-5, with TRBD1 matching over 7 bases. Trimming at V came to 0 bases and at J to 5 bases, leaving 9 bases not matched to a gene. Germline assignment: CDR1 MGHRA and CDR2 YSYEKL. This CDR3 is 16 amino acids long. This chain's CDR3 is CASSQDRPTGAETQYF. CDR3 DNA sequence: TGCGCCAGCAGCCAAGATAGACCCACAGGGGCGGAGACCCAGTACTTC.

This clonotype was counted ten times or more. The CDR3 loop reads CASSRRGGTEAFF. The CDR3 region has the DNA TGTGCCAGCAGCCGCAGGGGCGGCACTGAAGCTTTCTTT. This chain links TRBV7-2 with TRBJ1-1, with D maybe TRBD1 (6 bases). Trimming shortened V by 5 bases and J by 4 bases, and 11 bases separated the two germline ends. CDR3 size: 13 residues. Per the germline V gene, CDR1 is SGHTA and CDR2 is FQGNSA.

This clonotype was counted many times. V is TRBV6-6 and J is TRBJ2-7; tentatively, D is TRBD1 (5 bases). Germline V gene sequence: CDR1 MNHNY, CDR2 SVGAGI (reference sequence). The CDR3 is made up of 13 amino acids. V was cut by 7 bases and J by 2 bases, with 12 bases left in between. CDR3 region: CASKGIQAYEQYF. In nucleotides, the CDR3 is TGTGCCAGCAAGGGTATACAGGCCTACGAGCAGTACTTC.

This clonotype came up many times. The chain carries TRBV15 and TRBJ1-2; a weak D match, TRBD1 (6 bases). Germline CDR1 is LNHNV and CDR2 is YYDKDF (reference sequence). V was trimmed by 8 bases and J by 0 bases, leaving 19 bases between them. This CDR3 comprises 16 residues. Here the CDR3 reads CATLGGRGPSNYGYTF. CDR3 DNA sequence: TGTGCCACCCTGGGGGGCAGGGGACCATCTAACTATGGCTACACCTTC. The full variable domain, in which reference TRBV15 and TRBJ1-2 provide the parts outside the CDR3, is DAMVIQNPRYQVTQFGKPVTLSCSQTLNHNVMYWYQQKSSQAPKLLFHYYDKDFNNEADTPDNFQSRRPNTSFCFLDIRSPGLGDTAMYLCATLGGRGPSNYGYTFGSGTRLTVV.

Many counts were recorded for this clonotype. The genes are TRBV7-2 and TRBJ2-7, with 8 bases aligning to TRBD1. This CDR3 comprises 14 residues. In germline, CDR1 is SGHTA, CDR2 FQGNSA. J lost 3 bases, V lost 1 base, and 2 bases had no gene match. The CDR3 region is CASSLGTGIYEQYF. The CDR3 DNA is TGTGCCAGCAGCTTAGGGACAGGGATCTACGAGCAGTACTTC.

This clonotype was recorded at least ten times. The V gene is TRBV9, the J gene TRBJ2-7; TRBD1 aligns across 8 bases. This CDR3 has 15 residues. Germline CDR1 and CDR2: SGDLS and YYNGEE. The V segment lost 4 bases and the J segment 0 bases; nucleotides outside the gene matches: 6. The CDR3 loop reads CASSPSGTGSYEQYF. CDR3 DNA: TGTGCCAGCAGCCCCTCCGGGACAGGCTCCTACGAGCAGTACTTC.